This record covers a single T cell receptor (beta chain). Its specificity is unknown. Trimming shortened V by 6 bases and J by 4 bases, and 12 bases separated the two germline ends. The V gene's germline CDR1 is SGHVS and CDR2 FNYEAQ. The CDR3 consists of 13 residues. The data were taken from a study of cytomegalovirus exposure and HLA in healthy donors. Study observations and caveats: The classifier was said to identify cytomegalovirus status with high specificity and sensitivity. Listed as cytomegalovirus-associated were 170 or so TCR beta chains. One later analysis, an examination of the approximately 120 validation repertoires, found that first-cohort TCR clusters tended to co-occur in them.

TCRdb's copy holds only in-frame clones and misses some; the assay was immunoSEQ multiplex PCR. The sample records some 170,000 clones, about 87% being singletons. The genes are TRBV7-6 and TRBJ1-1, with D perhaps TRBD1 (5 bases). The sequence came from a woman younger than 45 in good health and CMV-seronegative. Material for sequencing was PBMCs. In nucleotides, the CDR3 is TGTGCCAGCAGATCCCGGGGGGGCACTGAAGCTTTCTTT. This sequence encodes CASRSRGGTEAFF.